Reported below is one T cell receptor (beta chain). Antigen specificity is unknown. Donors were nominally healthy when sampled, though unrecorded immune exposures were likely. The sample originates from a study of cytomegalovirus exposure and HLA in healthy donors. Looked up from germline, CDR1 is SGHNT and CDR2 is YYREEE (reference sequence). This CDR3 has 15 amino acids. Trimming removed 2 bases at V and 4 bases at J, with 15 bases between. Primers included in the PCR were 60 Vbeta and 13 Jbeta primers. This table comes from immunoSEQ multiplex PCR, and its TCRdb copy is limited to in-frame clones, with some not included. The data contain around 200,000 clones, roughly 80% of them singletons. Study outcomes and limitations: Investigators reported approximately 170 TCR beta chains as tied to cytomegalovirus. Researchers reported in a later analysis that a missense DCLRE1C variant was tied to TCR beta V- and J-gene trimming.

Input material: PBMCs. The sequence was obtained from a girl aged 2 to 9 in good health and CMV-seronegative. The chain combines TRBV5-4 with TRBJ1-1; D uncertain. The CDR3, as DNA: TGTGCCAGCAGCTTTTTCAAGGGTAGCGGCACTGAAGCTTTCTTT. It encodes CASSFFKGSGTEAFF.